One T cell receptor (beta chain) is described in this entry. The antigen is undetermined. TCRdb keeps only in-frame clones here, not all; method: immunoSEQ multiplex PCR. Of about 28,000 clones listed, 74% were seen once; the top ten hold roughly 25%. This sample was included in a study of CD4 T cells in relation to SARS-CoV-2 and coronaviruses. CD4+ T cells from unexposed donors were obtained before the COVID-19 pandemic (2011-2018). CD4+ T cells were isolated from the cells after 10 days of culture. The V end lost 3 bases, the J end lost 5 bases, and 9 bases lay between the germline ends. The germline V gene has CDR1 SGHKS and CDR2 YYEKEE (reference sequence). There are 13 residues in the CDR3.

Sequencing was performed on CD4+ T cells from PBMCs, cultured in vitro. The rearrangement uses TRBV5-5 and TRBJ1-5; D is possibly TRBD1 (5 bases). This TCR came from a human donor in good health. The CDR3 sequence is CASSSRADQPQHF. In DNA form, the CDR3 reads TGTGCCAGCAGCTCCAGGGCCGATCAGCCCCAGCATTTT.